The 3 T cell receptor delta chains listed next were all sequenced from one sample in a study of Vδ1+ human thymocytes. Regarding the study as a whole: In the thymus, TRG and TRD repertoires looked highly polyclonal with Gaussian CDR3 lengths.

Extracted RNA was reverse transcribed into cDNA. Multiplex PCR used pooled V-gene forward primers and a constant-region reverse primer to amplify CDR3s. TCRdb re-processed the multiplex PCR reads via CATT. The sample lists 50,000 to 60,000 delta-chain clones, over 13% occurring once. Their antigens remain unidentified. The specimen was Vdelta1+ gamma-delta thymocytes from the thymus. Documented subset: FACS-sorted CD3+ TCRalphabeta- TCRVdelta1+ TCRVdelta2- thymocytes. These receptors were collected from a girl under three years old who had congenital heart surgery.

In this sample, this clone turned up a few times. The chain carries TRDV1 and TRDJ1; D not certain. The germline V and J ends were trimmed by 2 bases and 0 bases, with 10 bases remaining between them. The CDR3 consists of 15 residues. From germline, CDR1 is TSWWSYY and CDR2 QGS. CDR3 nucleotide sequence: TGTGCTCTTGGGGAAGGGAGGCGGTACACCGATAAACTCATCTTT. Translating it yields CALGEGRRYTDKLIF.

This sequence joins TRDV1 and TRDJ1, with D tentatively TRDD3 (10 bases). V was trimmed by 2 bases and J by 0 bases, leaving 34 bases between them. Germline lookup yields CDR1 TSWWSYY and CDR2 QGS. This CDR3 is 23 amino acids long. The CDR3 coding sequence is TGTGCTCTTGGGGAATGGTCTCGGCCTTCCTACGACTGGGGGATTACCTACACCGATAAACTCATCTTT. Protein sequence: CALGEWSRPSYDWGITYTDKLIF.

The gene calls are TRDV1 and TRDJ1, with D perhaps given as TRDD2 or TRDD3 (7 bases each). V was pared by 4 bases and J by 0 bases, with 27 bases between. This CDR3 has 20 residues. CDR1 is TSWWSYY and CDR2 is QGS in the germline V gene. CDR3 sequence (DNA): TGTGCTCTTGGGGGTTCCTACGTTAGTCTGGGGGGTCAGTACACCGATAAACTCATCTTT. Its protein is CALGGSYVSLGGQYTDKLIF.